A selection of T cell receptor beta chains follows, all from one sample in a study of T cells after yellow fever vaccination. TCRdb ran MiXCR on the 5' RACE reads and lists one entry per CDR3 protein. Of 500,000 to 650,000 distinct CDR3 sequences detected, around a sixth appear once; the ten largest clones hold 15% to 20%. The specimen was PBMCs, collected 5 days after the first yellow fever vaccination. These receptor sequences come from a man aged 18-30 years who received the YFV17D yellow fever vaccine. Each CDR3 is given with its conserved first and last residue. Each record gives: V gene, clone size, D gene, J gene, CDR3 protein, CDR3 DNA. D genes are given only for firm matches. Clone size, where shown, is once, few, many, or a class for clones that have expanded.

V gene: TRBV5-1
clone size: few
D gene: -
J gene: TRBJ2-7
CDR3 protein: CASSWRGGSSYEQYF
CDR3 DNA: TGCGCCAGCAGCTGGAGGGGGGGCAGCTCCTACGAGCAGTACTTC

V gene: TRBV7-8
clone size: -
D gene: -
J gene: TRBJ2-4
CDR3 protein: CASSAGRPPIAKNIQYF
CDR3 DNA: TGTGCCAGCAGCGCCGGACGTCCGCCCATAGCCAAAAACATTCAGTACTTC

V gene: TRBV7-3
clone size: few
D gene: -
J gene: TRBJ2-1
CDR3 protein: CASSTPGPEIKFSYNEQFF
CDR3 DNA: TGTGCCAGCAGCACCCCCGGCCCGGAGATCAAGTTCTCCTACAATGAGCAGTTCTTC

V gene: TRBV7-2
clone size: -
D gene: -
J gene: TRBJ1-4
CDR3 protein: CASSLEGIKEKLFF
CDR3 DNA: TGTGCCAGCAGCTTAGAAGGGATTAAGGAAAAACTGTTTTTT

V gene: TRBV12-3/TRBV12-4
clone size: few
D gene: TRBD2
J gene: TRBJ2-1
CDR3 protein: CASSSVGTTYNEQFF
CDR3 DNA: TGTGCCAGCAGTTCCGTTGGGACTACCTACAATGAGCAGTTCTTC

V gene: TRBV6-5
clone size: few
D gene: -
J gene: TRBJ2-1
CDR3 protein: CASSYGYNNEQFF
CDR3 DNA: TGTGCCAGCAGTTACGGTTATAACAATGAGCAGTTCTTC

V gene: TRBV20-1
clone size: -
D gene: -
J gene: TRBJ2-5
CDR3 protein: CSAGLGTLQETQYF
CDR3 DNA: TGCAGTGCTGGTCTCGGGACTCTCCAAGAGACCCAGTACTTC

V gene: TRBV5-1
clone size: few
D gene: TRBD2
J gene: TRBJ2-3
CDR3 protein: CASSPTSGSDTQYF
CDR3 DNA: TGCGCCAGCAGCCCGACTAGCGGGTCCGATACGCAGTATTTT

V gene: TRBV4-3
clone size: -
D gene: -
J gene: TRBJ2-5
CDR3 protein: CASSQDYRKETQYF
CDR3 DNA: TGCGCCAGCAGCCAAGACTACAGGAAGGAGACCCAGTACTTC

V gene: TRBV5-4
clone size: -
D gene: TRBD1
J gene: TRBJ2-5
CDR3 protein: CASSLEQGKETQYF
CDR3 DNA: TGTGCCAGCAGCTTGGAACAGGGGAAAGAGACCCAGTACTTC

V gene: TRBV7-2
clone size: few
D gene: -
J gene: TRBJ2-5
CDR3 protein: CASSDRGTRETQYF
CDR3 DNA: TGTGCCAGCAGCGACAGGGGGACTAGGGAGACCCAGTACTTC

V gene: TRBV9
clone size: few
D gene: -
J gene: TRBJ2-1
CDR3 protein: CASSVAELRGEQFF
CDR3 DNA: TGTGCCAGCAGCGTAGCCGAGCTACGAGGTGAGCAGTTCTTC

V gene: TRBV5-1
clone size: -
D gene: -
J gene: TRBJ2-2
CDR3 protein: CASSRQLSNTGELFF
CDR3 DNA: TGCGCCAGCAGCCGACAGTTATCGAACACCGGGGAGCTGTTTTTT

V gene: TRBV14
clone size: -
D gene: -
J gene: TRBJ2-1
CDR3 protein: CASSQDGGKQFF
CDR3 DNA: TGTGCCAGCAGCCAAGATGGGGGTAAGCAGTTCTTC

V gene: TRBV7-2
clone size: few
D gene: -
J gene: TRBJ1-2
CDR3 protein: CASTSAGGQGYTF
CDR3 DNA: TGTGCCAGCACCTCGGCTGGGGGGCAGGGCTACACCTTC

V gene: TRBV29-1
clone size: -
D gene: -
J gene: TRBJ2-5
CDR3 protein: CSVEASGNWETQYF
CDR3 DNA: TGCAGCGTTGAGGCCTCAGGGAATTGGGAGACCCAGTACTTC

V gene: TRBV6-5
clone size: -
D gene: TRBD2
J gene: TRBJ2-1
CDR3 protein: CASSYGPSGGYSYNEQFF
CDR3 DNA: TGTGCCAGCAGTTACGGCCCTAGCGGGGGCTACTCCTACAATGAGCAGTTCTTC

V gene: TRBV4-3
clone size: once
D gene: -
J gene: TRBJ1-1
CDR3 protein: CASSQGPLTLGNTEAFF
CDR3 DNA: TGCGCCAGCAGCCAAGGGCCCCTCACCCTCGGGAACACTGAAGCTTTCTTT

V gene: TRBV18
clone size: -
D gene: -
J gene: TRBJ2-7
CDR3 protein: CASSPTYEQYF
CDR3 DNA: TGTGCCAGCTCACCCACATACGAGCAGTACTTC

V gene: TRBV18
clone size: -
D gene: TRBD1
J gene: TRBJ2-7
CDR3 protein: CASSTGTGGSYEQYF
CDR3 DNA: TGTGCCAGCTCAACGGGGACAGGCGGCTCCTACGAGCAGTACTTC

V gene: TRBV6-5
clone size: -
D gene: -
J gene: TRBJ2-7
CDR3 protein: CASSSLGEATSYEQYF
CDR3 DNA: TGTGCCAGCAGTTCCTTGGGGGAGGCAACCTCCTACGAGCAGTACTTC

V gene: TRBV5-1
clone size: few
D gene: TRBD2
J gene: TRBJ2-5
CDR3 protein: CASSLGGLAFQETQYF
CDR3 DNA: TGCGCCAGCAGCTTGGGGGGACTAGCGTTTCAAGAGACCCAGTACTTC

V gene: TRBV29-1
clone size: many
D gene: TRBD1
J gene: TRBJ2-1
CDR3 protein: CSVEGYRGQTVINEQFF
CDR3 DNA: TGCAGCGTTGAAGGATACAGGGGGCAAACAGTCATCAATGAGCAGTTCTTC

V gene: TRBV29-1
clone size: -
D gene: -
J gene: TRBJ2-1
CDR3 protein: CSDRRNEQFF
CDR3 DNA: TGCAGCGATCGGAGGAATGAGCAGTTCTTC

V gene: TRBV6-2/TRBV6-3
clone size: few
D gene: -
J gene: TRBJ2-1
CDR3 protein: CASRSSWGGTDNYNEQFF
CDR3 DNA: TGTGCCAGCCGATCCTCCTGGGGCGGGACAGATAACTACAATGAGCAGTTCTTC

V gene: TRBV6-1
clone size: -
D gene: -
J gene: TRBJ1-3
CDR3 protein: CASSRPTASSGNTIYF
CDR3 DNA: TGTGCCAGCAGCCGACCGACGGCAAGCTCTGGAAACACCATATATTTT

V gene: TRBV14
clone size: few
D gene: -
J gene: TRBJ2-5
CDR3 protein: CASSQLTGRQETQYF
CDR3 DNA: TGTGCCAGCAGCCAATTAACAGGGCGTCAAGAGACCCAGTACTTC

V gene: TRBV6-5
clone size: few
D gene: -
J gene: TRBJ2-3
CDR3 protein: CASSSGQTDTQYF
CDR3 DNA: TGTGCCAGCAGTTCGGGGCAGACAGATACGCAGTATTTT

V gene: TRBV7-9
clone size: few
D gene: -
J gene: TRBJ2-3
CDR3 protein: CASGHHESSTDTQYF
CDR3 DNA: TGTGCCAGCGGACACCACGAATCTAGCACAGATACGCAGTATTTT

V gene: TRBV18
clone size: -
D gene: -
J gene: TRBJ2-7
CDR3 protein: CASSSPITYEQYF
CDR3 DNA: TGTGCCAGCTCATCGCCAATCACCTACGAGCAGTACTTC

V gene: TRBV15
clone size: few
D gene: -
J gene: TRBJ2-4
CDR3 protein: CATSRYGEIAKNIQYF
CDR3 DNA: TGTGCCACCAGCAGATATGGGGAGATAGCCAAAAACATTCAGTACTTC

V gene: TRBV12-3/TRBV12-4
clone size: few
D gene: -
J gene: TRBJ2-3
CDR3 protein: CASSFSPHTQYF
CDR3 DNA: TGTGCCAGCAGTTTTTCCCCCCATACGCAGTATTTT

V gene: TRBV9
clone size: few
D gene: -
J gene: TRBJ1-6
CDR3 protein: CASSVERGEGRWNSPLHF
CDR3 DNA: TGTGCCAGCAGCGTAGAGAGGGGAGAGGGGCGGTGGAATTCACCCCTCCACTTT

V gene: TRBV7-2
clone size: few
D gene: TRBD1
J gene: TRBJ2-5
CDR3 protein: CASSLIDRGRETQYF
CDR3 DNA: TGTGCCAGCAGCTTGATCGACAGGGGGCGAGAGACCCAGTACTTC

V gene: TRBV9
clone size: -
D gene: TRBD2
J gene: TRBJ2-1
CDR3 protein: CASSVTLPMGGNNEQFF
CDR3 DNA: TGTGCCAGCAGCGTTACACTTCCAATGGGGGGGAACAATGAGCAGTTCTTC

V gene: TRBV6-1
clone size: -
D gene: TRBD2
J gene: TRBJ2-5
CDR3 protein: CASSELAGTQETQYF
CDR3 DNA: TGTGCCAGCAGTGAACTAGCGGGGACCCAAGAGACCCAGTACTTC

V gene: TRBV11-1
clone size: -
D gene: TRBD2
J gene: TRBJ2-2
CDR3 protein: CASSPPARTSGDSGELFF
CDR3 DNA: TGTGCCAGCAGCCCCCCCGCTAGGACTAGCGGGGATTCCGGGGAGCTGTTTTTT

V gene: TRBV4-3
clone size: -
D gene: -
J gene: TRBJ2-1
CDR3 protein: CASSQDWQGGVNEQFF
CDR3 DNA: TGCGCCAGCAGCCAAGATTGGCAGGGGGGGGTCAATGAGCAGTTCTTC

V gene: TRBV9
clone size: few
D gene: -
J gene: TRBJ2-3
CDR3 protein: CASSEAGTRDTQYF
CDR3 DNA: TGTGCCAGCAGCGAGGCTGGAACTCGGGATACGCAGTATTTT

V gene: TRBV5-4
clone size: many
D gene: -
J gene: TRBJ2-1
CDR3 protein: CASSLAGDNEQFF
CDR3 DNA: TGTGCCAGCAGCTTGGCAGGGGACAATGAGCAGTTCTTC

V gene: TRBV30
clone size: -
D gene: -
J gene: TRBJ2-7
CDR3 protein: CAWNFYGYEQYF
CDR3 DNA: TGTGCCTGGAACTTTTATGGCTACGAGCAGTACTTC

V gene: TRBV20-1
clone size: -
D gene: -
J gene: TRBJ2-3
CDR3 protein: CSAREGAPPYTQYF
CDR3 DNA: TGCAGTGCTAGAGAAGGGGCCCCGCCGTATACGCAGTATTTT

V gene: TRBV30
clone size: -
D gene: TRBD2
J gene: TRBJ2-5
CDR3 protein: CAWSPGTSGETQYF
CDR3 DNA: TGTGCCTGGAGTCCAGGGACTAGCGGAGAGACCCAGTACTTC

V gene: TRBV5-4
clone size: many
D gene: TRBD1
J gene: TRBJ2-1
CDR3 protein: CASSRQGEQFF
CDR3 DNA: TGTGCCAGCAGCAGACAGGGTGAGCAGTTCTTC

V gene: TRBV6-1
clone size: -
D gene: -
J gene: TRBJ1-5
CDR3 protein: CASSGQRNQPQHF
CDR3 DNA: TGTGCCAGCAGTGGACAGCGAAATCAGCCCCAGCATTTT

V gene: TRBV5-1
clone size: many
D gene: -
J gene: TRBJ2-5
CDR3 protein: CASSSTGEPQETQYF
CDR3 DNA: TGCGCCAGCAGCTCGACGGGGGAACCTCAAGAGACCCAGTACTTC

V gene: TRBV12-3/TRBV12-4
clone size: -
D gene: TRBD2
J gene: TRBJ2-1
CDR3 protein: CASSSTSEEQFF
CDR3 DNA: TGTGCCAGCAGTTCAACTAGCGAGGAGCAGTTCTTC